This is a list of T cell receptor beta chains from one sample in a study of T cell repertoires in cytomegalovirus infection. TCRdb re-called the reads with MiXCR, one entry per CDR3 protein. The data contain about 180,000 distinct CDR3 sequences, roughly a sixth of them singletons. Material for sequencing was CD8+ T cells from PBMCs. These receptors all stem from a human donor in good health (CMV status not recorded). Some clones in this sample may be carry-over from other donors' samples. The CDR3 runs from the conserved cysteine through the conserved F or W. Size tells how often a clone was seen (once, few, many) or the class of an expanded clone, and some rows leave it out.

J gene	clone size	V gene	CDR3 protein
TRBJ2-7	many	TRBV7-9	CASSLGDTIYEQYF
TRBJ2-2	.	TRBV6-8	CASSYRGHSTGELFF
TRBJ1-2	.	TRBV6-2/TRBV6-3	CASSYEWYGYTF
TRBJ1-5	.	TRBV20-1	CSARDRGSQPQHF
TRBJ2-7	.	TRBV28	CASGNRAGYSYEQYF
TRBJ2-6	.	TRBV7-8	CASSLARDSSDRHSGANVLTF
TRBJ1-2	few	TRBV4-1	CASSPRIPQSAYGYTF
TRBJ2-5	few	TRBV4-1	CASSHRDRGIETQYF
TRBJ1-2	few	TRBV12-3/TRBV12-4	CASTKGPYGYTF
TRBJ2-1	.	TRBV6-4	CASSEGTGVGNEQFF
TRBJ1-2	.	TRBV7-2	CASSFNGFGYGYTF
TRBJ1-2	.	TRBV7-9	CASIQQGNYGYTF
TRBJ1-5	few	TRBV7-6	CASSSGQGAPQPQHF
TRBJ1-1	.	TRBV27	CASSLSPPGVMNTEAFF
TRBJ2-2	.	TRBV12-3/TRBV12-4	CASSGQGVWTGELFF
TRBJ1-1	few	TRBV28	CASRAYQGGNEAFF
TRBJ1-1	few	TRBV5-6	CASSLGEGFGAFF
TRBJ1-2	.	TRBV20-1	CSATGQDNYGYTF
TRBJ1-1	.	TRBV6-5	CASSYGRGVTEAFF
TRBJ1-1	.	TRBV25-1	CASTPRDRNTEAFF
TRBJ2-7	few	TRBV6-5	CASSYSFGQYSYEQYF
TRBJ2-3	few	TRBV7-2	CASRFRSTGGMTDTQYF